These 24 T cell receptor beta chains came from one sample sequenced in a study of patients and donors after allogeneic stem cell transplantation. MiXCR, applied by TCRdb to the RT-PCR reads, yields one record per CDR3 protein. Here the sample spans roughly 200,000 distinct CDR3 sequences, 41% being singletons. Specimen: blood, either unsorted or a sorted T cell fraction (not recorded which). The receptor source for this set is a human donor who was either an allogeneic HSCT recipient or a stem cell or donor lymphocyte infusion donor (not recorded which). It is not recorded whose cells these are; they may come from a transplant donor.

This clonotype was picked up a small number of times. The chain employs TRBV28 and TRBJ2-2, with a weak D call TRBD2 (6 bases). The CDR3 has 15 amino acids. Trimming took off 5 bases at V and 1 base at J, with 11 bases between the two ends. In germline, CDR1 is MDHEN, CDR2 SYDVKM. The CDR3 loop reads CASSVRDLNTGELFF. In DNA form, the CDR3 reads TGTGCCAGCAGTGTCCGGGACTTGAACACCGGGGAGCTGTTTTTT.

This clonotype was found a few times. The genes are TRBV4-3 and TRBJ1-4; tentative D call: TRBD1 (5 bases). The CDR3 is made up of 16 amino acids. V dropped 1 base and J dropped 1 base, with 10 bases sitting between them. Germline-derived CDR1 and CDR2 are LGHNA and YSLEER. The CDR3 sequence: CASSQARGVTNEKLFF. CDR3 DNA sequence: TGCGCCAGCAGCCAAGCACGGGGGGTAACTAATGAAAAACTGTTTTTT.

This clonotype was seen a few times. The chain is built from TRBV14 and TRBJ1-6; D gene uncertain. This CDR3 region has 16 residues. CDR1 SGHDN and CDR2 FVKESK come from the germline V gene. Trimming pared 3 bases from V and 7 bases from J, leaving 16 bases between. The CDR3 bases are TGTGCCAGCAGCCATCCTTCCGACGGGGAGAATTCACCCCTCCACTTT. The encoded protein is CASSHPSDGENSPLHF.

This sequence joins TRBV7-2 and TRBJ2-5, with D hard to call. Trimming removed 1 base at V and 2 bases at J, with 8 bases between. This CDR3 is built from 14 residues. The germline CDR1 and CDR2 sequences are SGHTA and FQGNSA. CDR3 protein: CASSLGMQQETQYF. CDR3 sequence (DNA): TGTGCCAGCAGCTTAGGTATGCAGCAAGAGACCCAGTACTTC.

This clonotype was seen a handful of times. The V gene is TRBV7-2, the J gene TRBJ1-5; 9 nucleotides agree with TRBD1. V shed 5 bases and J 5 bases; nucleotides not matched to a gene: 7. The length of the CDR3 is 15 residues. CDR1 is SGHTA and CDR2 is FQGNSA in the germline V gene. In DNA form, the CDR3 reads TGTGCCAGCAGCCTGGACAGGGGCCATTATCAGCCCCAGCATTTT. As protein: CASSLDRGHYQPQHF.

The chain links TRBV4-1 to TRBJ2-1, with D perhaps TRBD1 (5 bases). CDR1 and CDR2 (germline): MGHRA, YSYEKL. CDR3 length: 17 residues. V was shortened by 0 bases and J by 6 bases, with 18 bases between the two germline ends. The CDR3 reads CASSQEGELRAFNEQFF. DNA of the CDR3: TGCGCCAGCAGCCAAGAAGGGGAACTAAGGGCGTTCAATGAGCAGTTCTTC.

The V and J genes are TRBV12-3 or TRBV12-4 and TRBJ2-1, with 13 bases aligning to TRBD2. CDR3 length: 16 amino acids. With 1 base clipped from V and 7 bases from J, the junction kept 4 bases outside the gene matches. CDR3 region: CASSLGLGLAGNEQFF. The CDR3 DNA reads TGTGCCAGCAGTTTAGGGTTGGGACTAGCGGGAAATGAGCAGTTCTTC.

The rearrangement joins TRBV6-6 to TRBJ1-3; 7 nucleotides agree with TRBD1. The CDR3 length is 15 residues. The ends lost 4 bases at V and 3 bases at J; junction bases unmatched: 6. Germline CDR1 and CDR2: MNHNY and SVGAGI (reference sequence). The CDR3 DNA sequence: TGTGCCAGCAGTTCTACAGGGGATGGTGGAAACACCATATATTTT. Its translation: CASSSTGDGGNTIYF.

This clonotype came up a few times. V is TRBV27 and J is TRBJ1-2; D might be TRBD1 (6 bases). From germline, CDR1 is MNHEY and CDR2 SMNVEV (reference sequence). Trimming shortened V by 5 bases and J by 5 bases, and 18 bases separated the two germline ends. This CDR3 is built from 15 residues. DNA of the CDR3: TGTGCCAGCAGTCCCCGGCCAGGGGCGGGATATGGCTACACCTTC. Protein: CASSPRPGAGYGYTF.

The chain has TRBV9 and TRBJ2-1; 14 positions match TRBD2. The CDR3 extends over 20 amino acids. V lost 3 bases to trimming and J lost 2 bases; unmatched junction nucleotides: 13. Germline-derived CDR1 and CDR2 are SGDLS and YYNGEE. CDR3 amino acids: CASSGSGTSGRANTYNEQFF. CDR3 bases: TGTGCCAGCAGCGGCTCCGGGACTAGCGGGAGAGCGAACACCTACAATGAGCAGTTCTTC.

The chain joins TRBV2 to TRBJ1-5; maybe TRBD1 (5 bases). The germline V and J ends were trimmed by 3 bases and 3 bases, with 15 bases remaining between them. The V gene's germline CDR1 is SNHLY and CDR2 FYNNEI. This CDR3 spans 16 amino acids. CDR3 residues: CASSDSSGGANQPQHF. CDR3 DNA: TGTGCCAGCAGTGATTCGTCAGGCGGGGCCAATCAGCCCCAGCATTTT.

V is TRBV6-5 and J is TRBJ2-1; 15 nucleotides line up with TRBD2. The CDR3 consists of 17 residues. Germline lookup yields CDR1 MNHEY and CDR2 SVGAGI. The ends lost 2 bases at V and 6 bases at J; junction bases unmatched: 5. CDR3 sequence: CASSYVGLAGGGNEQFF. The DNA for the CDR3 is TGTGCCAGCAGTTACGTGGGACTAGCGGGAGGAGGCAATGAGCAGTTCTTC.

The chain couples TRBV5-7 to TRBJ1-4; D may be TRBD1 (6 bases). TRBV5-7 is marked as an open reading frame, function uncertain. The CDR3 covers 14 residues. Trimming took 9 bases from V and 8 from J, leaving 20 bases between them. For the CDR3, the DNA is TGTGCCAACTCGAACAGGGACTTAAACGAAAAACTGTTTTTT. It encodes CANSNRDLNEKLFF.

The chain carries TRBV27 and TRBJ2-5; 7 bases agree with TRBD1. This CDR3 has 15 residues. The V and J ends lost 3 bases and 5 bases, in that order; junction bases with no gene match: 9. Germline CDR1 is MNHEY and CDR2 is SMNVEV (reference sequence). CDR3 region: CASSFGFGRGETQYF. CDR3 nucleotides: TGTGCCAGCAGTTTCGGATTTGGCAGGGGGGAGACCCAGTACTTC.

J is TRBJ1-1 and V is TRBV11-3, with a possible D match to TRBD1 (5 bases). The CDR3 is 16 residues long. The germline gives CDR1 SGHNT, CDR2 YENEEA. Trimming stripped 5 bases from V and 1 base from J, with 17 bases between. CDR3 nucleotides: TGTGCCAGCAGCCTGGCCGGGGGGACGGGGAACACTGAAGCTTTCTTT. Translation gives CASSLAGGTGNTEAFF.

This chain joins TRBV10-3 and TRBJ1-1; D remains unclear. This CDR3 region has 13 residues. V lost 6 bases to trimming and J lost 0 bases, with 8 bases between them. Germline values: CDR1 ENHRY, CDR2 SYGVKD. In DNA form, the CDR3 reads TGTGCCATCAGCTCCCAATTGAACACTGAAGCTTTCTTT. Protein product: CAISSQLNTEAFF.

The chain combines TRBV7-2 with TRBJ1-6; 11 bases match TRBD1. CDR3 size: 15 residues. Per the germline V gene, CDR1 is SGHTA and CDR2 is FQGNSA. V lost 4 bases to trimming and J lost 9 bases; unmatched junction nucleotides: 5. The chain's CDR3 is CASSSSGQGVSPLHF. The CDR3, as DNA: TGTGCCAGCAGCTCCTCGGGACAGGGGGTTTCACCCCTCCACTTT.

The chain uses TRBV21-1 and TRBJ2-7. TRBV21-1 is recorded as a pseudogene. The CDR3 runs to 14 residues. The CDR3 spells CASSTRSSAYEQYF. CDR3 nucleotides: TGTGCCAGCAGCACACGGAGCAGCGCCTACGAGCAGTACTTC.

This rearrangement joins TRBV6-2 or TRBV6-3 to TRBJ1-2; D uncertain. This CDR3 contains 14 residues. The V end lost 7 bases, the J end lost 6 bases, and 18 bases lay between the germline ends. The germline CDR1 and CDR2 sequences are MNHEY and SVGEGT. The CDR3 bases are TGTGCCAGCACTCGGAAGGGCGGAGGAAATGGCTACACCTTC. Translated: CASTRKGGGNGYTF.

This clonotype came up a few times. The rearrangement uses TRBV3-1 and TRBJ1-3; 7 bases line up with TRBD1. The CDR3 consists of 15 residues. Trimming cost V 5 bases and J 0 bases; bases outside gene matches: 4. The germline V gene encodes CDR1 LGHDT and CDR2 YNNKEL (reference sequence). The CDR3 sequence is CASSYAGGSGNTIYF. The CDR3 DNA reads TGTGCCAGCAGCTACGCAGGGGGCTCTGGAAACACCATATATTTT.

Concerning this clonotype itself: This could be a read error, since a much larger clone is one nucleotide away. The rearrangement uses TRBV28 and TRBJ1-1; 8 bases map to TRBD1. The CDR3 has 14 residues. Germline V lookup: CDR1 MDHEN, CDR2 SYDVKM. Trimming at V came to 8 bases and at J to 4 bases, leaving 9 bases not matched to a gene. The CDR3 DNA reads as TGTGCCAGCGGTACCCCAGGGGGCGGCACTGAAGCTTTCTTT. Residues: CASGTPGGGTEAFF.

This chain joins TRBV21-1 and TRBJ2-7; TRBD2 is the table's D call, not checked against the DNA. TRBV21-1 is marked as a pseudogene. The CDR3 runs to 16 residues. The CDR3: CASSKVCGKRDNEQYF. CDR3 coding DNA: TGTGCCAGCAGCAAAGTCTGCGGGAAGAGGGATAACGAGCAGTACTTC.

This clonotype was seen a few times. V gene TRBV7-8 combines with J gene TRBJ2-3, with unresolved D. The germline CDR1 and CDR2 sequences are SGHVS and FQNEAQ. The V and J ends lost 5 bases and 4 bases respectively, with 16 bases between them. The CDR3 runs 15 residues. The CDR3 DNA reads as TGTGCCAGCAGCACCCGGTTCCCGGGCCCAGATACGCAGTATTTT. As protein: CASSTRFPGPDTQYF.

V and J are TRBV7-2 and TRBJ1-1; D remains ambiguous. The CDR3 has 16 residues. Germline assignment: CDR1 SGHTA and CDR2 FQGNSA. V was pared by 3 bases and J by 0 bases, with 14 bases between. The CDR3 is CASSLTITGVNTEAFF. DNA of the CDR3: TGTGCCAGCAGCTTGACCATTACGGGAGTGAACACTGAAGCTTTCTTT.